The 6 T cell receptor beta chains reported below all come from one sample, sequenced in a study of CD8 T cells in Susac syndrome. The RNA, about 0.45 to 1 ug, was put through reverse transcription using random hexamers. MiXCR, run by TCRdb on the immunoSEQ multiplex PCR reads, gives a single entry per CDR3 protein. This sample carries about 160,000 distinct CDR3 sequences, roughly 95% of them seen once, and the ten largest clones take 0.095% to 0.15%. Material for sequencing was CD4+ T cells from PBMCs. The receptors originated from a human donor with Susac syndrome.

The chain couples TRBV5-1 to TRBJ2-1, with D unresolved. V was clipped by 6 bases and J by 0 bases, with 13 bases between them. The CDR3 has 15 residues. The germline V gene encodes CDR1 SGHRS and CDR2 YFSETQ. The CDR3 region has the DNA TGCGCCAGCATGACGGGCCCCAGCTCCTACAATGAGCAGTTCTTC. This gives the protein CASMTGPSSYNEQFF.

The rearrangement uses TRBV10-3 and TRBJ2-5, with D hard to call. In germline, CDR1 is ENHRY, CDR2 SYGVKD. The CDR3 loop spans 12 amino acids. V was pared by 2 bases and J by 6 bases, with 7 bases between. The CDR3 DNA follows: TGTGCCATCAGTGAGGAGGCGAAGACCCAGTACTTC. Protein product: CAISEEAKTQYF.

The V call is TRBV14, the J call TRBJ2-7, with 9 bases identical to TRBD1. The CDR3 covers 16 residues. The germline gives CDR1 SGHDN, CDR2 FVKESK. J lost 1 base, V lost 5 bases, and 9 bases had no gene match. The chain's CDR3 is CASSDPGTGQSYEQYV. CDR3 coding DNA: TGTGCCAGCAGCGATCCTGGGACAGGGCAATCCTACGAGCAGTACGTC.

The chain is built from TRBV29-1 and TRBJ2-7, with TRBD1 matching over 9 bases. CDR3 size: 15 residues. Germline V gene sequence: CDR1 SQVTM, CDR2 ANQGSEA. V was pared by 4 bases and J by 2 bases, with 9 bases of the junction left unmatched. The chain's CDR3 is CSVAYRGPTTYEQYF. The CDR3 nucleotides are TGCAGCGTTGCGTACAGGGGGCCCACAACCTACGAGCAGTACTTC.

The chain has TRBV15 and TRBJ2-5, with D maybe TRBD2 (5 bases). CDR1 LNHNV and CDR2 YYDKDF come from the germline V gene (reference sequence). Trimming took 1 base from V and 5 from J, leaving 11 bases between them. The CDR3 runs 14 residues. This CDR3 reads CATSRGILGETQYF. As DNA, the CDR3 is TGTGCCACCAGCAGAGGGATACTAGGGGAGACCCAGTACTTC.

This clonotype was seen a few times. J is TRBJ2-5 and V is TRBV27, with a weak D call TRBD2 (6 bases). V was cut by 5 bases and J by 5 bases, with 12 bases left in between. Germline V gene sequence: CDR1 MNHEY, CDR2 SMNVEV (reference sequence). This CDR3 is built from 13 residues. The CDR3 DNA sequence: TGTGCCAGCAGTCGCCCTGGGAGGGAGACCCAGTACTTC. Encoded protein: CASSRPGRETQYF.